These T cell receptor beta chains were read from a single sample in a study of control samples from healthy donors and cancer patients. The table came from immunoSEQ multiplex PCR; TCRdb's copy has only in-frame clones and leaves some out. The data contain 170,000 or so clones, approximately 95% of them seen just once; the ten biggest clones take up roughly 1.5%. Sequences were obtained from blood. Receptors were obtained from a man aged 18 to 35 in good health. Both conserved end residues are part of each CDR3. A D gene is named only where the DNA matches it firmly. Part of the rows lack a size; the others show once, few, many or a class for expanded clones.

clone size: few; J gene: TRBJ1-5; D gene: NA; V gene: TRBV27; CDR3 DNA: TGTGCCAGCATTACCAACTGGGGGTATCAGCCCCAGCATTTT; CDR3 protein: CASITNWGYQPQHF
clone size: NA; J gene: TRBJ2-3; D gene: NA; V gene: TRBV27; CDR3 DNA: TGTGCCAGCAGAGGCGGGGGCGATACGCAGTATTTT; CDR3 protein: CASRGGGDTQYF
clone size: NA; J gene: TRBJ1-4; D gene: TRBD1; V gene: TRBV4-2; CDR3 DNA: TGTGCCAGCAGCGGATTCCGGGACAGCGTAAAACTGTTTTTT; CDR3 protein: CASSGFRDSVKLFF
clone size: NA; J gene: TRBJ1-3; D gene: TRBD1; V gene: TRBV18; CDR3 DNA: TGTGCCAGCTCACTATTAGTCCCGGGACAGGGATCAATTGGAAACACCATATATTTT; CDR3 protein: CASSLLVPGQGSIGNTIYF
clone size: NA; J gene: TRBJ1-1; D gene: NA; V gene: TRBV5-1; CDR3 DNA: TGCGCCAGCAGCCCACCCGCAGCAGGGGTCAGCACTGAAGCTTTCTTT; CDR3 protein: CASSPPAAGVSTEAFF
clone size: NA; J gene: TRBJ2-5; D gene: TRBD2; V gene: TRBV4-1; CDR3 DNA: TGCGCCAGCAGCCAAGACCCCTGGAGCGGGGGGCCCCAAGAGACCCAGTACTTC; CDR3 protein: CASSQDPWSGGPQETQYF
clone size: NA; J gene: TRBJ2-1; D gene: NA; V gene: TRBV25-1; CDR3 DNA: TGTGCCAGCAGTGAGGTGGGTGAGCAGTTCTTC; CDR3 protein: CASSEVGEQFF
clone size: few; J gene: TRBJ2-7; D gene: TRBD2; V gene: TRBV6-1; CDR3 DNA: TGTGCCAGCAGTGAAGCTTTTACTAGCGGGGGATACGAGCAGTACTTC; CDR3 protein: CASSEAFTSGGYEQYF
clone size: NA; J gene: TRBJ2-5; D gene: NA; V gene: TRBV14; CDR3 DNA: TGTGCCAGCAGCCAAGCGCTGGCGGGAGAGACCCAGTACTTC; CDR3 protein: CASSQALAGETQYF
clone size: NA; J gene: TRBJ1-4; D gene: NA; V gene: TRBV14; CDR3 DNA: TGTGCCAGCAGCCAAAACTACAGGGAAAAACTGTTTTTT; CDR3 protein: CASSQNYREKLFF
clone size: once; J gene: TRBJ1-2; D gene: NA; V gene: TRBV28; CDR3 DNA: TGTGCCAGCACCGCAGGTAGCTATGGCTACACCTTC; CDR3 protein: CASTAGSYGYTF
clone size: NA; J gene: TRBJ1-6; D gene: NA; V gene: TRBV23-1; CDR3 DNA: TGCGCCAGCAGTCCCCGGGTGAGGGGGAAGAATTCACCCCTCCACTTT; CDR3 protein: CASSPRVRGKNSPLHF
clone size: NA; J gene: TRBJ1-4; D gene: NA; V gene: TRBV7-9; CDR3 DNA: TGTGCCAGCAGTAGCCGGGGTGGCGATGAAAAACTGTTTTTT; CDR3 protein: CASSSRGGDEKLFF
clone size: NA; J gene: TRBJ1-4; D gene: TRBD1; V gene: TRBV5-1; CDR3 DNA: TGCGCCAGCAGCTTACGGGACAGTAATGAAAAACTGTTTTTT; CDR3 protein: CASSLRDSNEKLFF
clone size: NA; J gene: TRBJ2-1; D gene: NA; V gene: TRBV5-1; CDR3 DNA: TGCGCCAGCAGCCCGGGGGCCCCGGCGATGAATGAGCAGTTCTTC; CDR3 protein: CASSPGAPAMNEQFF
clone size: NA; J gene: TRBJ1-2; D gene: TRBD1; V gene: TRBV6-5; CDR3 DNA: TGTGCCAGCAGGAGGGACAGGGGTAACTATGGCTACACCTTC; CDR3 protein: CASRRDRGNYGYTF